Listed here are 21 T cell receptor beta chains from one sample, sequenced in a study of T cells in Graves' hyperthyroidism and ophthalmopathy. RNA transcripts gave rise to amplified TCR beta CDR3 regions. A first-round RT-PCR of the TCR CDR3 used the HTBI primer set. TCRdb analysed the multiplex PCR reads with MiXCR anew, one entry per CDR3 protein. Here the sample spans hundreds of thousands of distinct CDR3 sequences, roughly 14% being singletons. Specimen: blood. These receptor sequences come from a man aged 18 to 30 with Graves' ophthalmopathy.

CDR3: CASRTPGTGVSPLHF. CDR3 nucleotide sequence: TGTGCCAGCAGAACCCCCGGGACAGGGGTTTCACCCCTCCACTTT. J is TRBJ1-6 and V is TRBV5-5; 10 bases map to TRBD1. Germline V lookup: CDR1 SGHKS, CDR2 YYEKEE (reference sequence). CDR3 length: 15 residues. J gave up 9 bases and V 5 bases, and 8 bases lay outside the gene matches.

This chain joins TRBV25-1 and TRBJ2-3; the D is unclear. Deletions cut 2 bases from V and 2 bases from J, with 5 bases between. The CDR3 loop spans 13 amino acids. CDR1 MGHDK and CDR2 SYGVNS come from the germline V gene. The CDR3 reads CASSETYTDTQYF. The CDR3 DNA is TGTGCCAGCAGTGAAACTTACACAGATACGCAGTATTTT.

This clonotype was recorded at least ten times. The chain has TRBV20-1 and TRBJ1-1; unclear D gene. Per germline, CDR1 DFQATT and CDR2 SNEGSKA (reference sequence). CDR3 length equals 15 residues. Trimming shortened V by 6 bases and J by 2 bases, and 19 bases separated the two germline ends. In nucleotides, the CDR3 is TGCAGTGCCGCTGTAGTTAACAGAGTCAACACTGAAGCTTTCTTT. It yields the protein CSAAVVNRVNTEAFF.

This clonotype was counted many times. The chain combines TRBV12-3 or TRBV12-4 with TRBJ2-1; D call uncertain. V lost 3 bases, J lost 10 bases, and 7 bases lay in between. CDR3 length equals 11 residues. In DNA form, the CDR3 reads TGTGCCAGCAGTTTTGGAAGCGAGCAGTTCTTC. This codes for CASSFGSEQFF.

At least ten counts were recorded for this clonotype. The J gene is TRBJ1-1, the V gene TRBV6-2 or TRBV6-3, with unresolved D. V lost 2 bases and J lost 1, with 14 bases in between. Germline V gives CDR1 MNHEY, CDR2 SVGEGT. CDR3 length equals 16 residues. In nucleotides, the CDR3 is TGTGCCAGCAGTTACCTGGGAGGTAAACGGAACACTGAAGCTTTCTTT. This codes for CASSYLGGKRNTEAFF.

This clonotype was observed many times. CDR3 sequence: CAISDPGRDQPQHF. As DNA, the CDR3 is TGTGCCATCAGTGACCCAGGGCGGGATCAGCCCCAGCATTTT. The chain uses TRBV10-3 and TRBJ1-5, with D possibly being TRBD1 (5 bases). The CDR3 consists of 14 residues. V lost 3 bases and J 5 bases, leaving 11 bases between the germline ends. Germline V gene lookup returns CDR1 ENHRY and CDR2 SYGVKD.

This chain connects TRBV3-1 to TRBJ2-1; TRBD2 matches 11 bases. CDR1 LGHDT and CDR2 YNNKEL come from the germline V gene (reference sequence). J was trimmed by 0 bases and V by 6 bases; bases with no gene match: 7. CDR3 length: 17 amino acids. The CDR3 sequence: CASRAGTSGLSYNEQFF. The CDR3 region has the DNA TGTGCCAGCAGGGCCGGGACTAGCGGTCTCTCCTACAATGAGCAGTTCTTC.

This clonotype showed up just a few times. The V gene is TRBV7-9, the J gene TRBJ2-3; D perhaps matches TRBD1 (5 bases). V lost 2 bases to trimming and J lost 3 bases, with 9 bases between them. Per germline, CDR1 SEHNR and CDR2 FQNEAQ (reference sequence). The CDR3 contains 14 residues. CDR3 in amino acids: CASSLSGKTDTQYF. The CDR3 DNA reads TGTGCCAGCAGCTTATCAGGGAAAACAGATACGCAGTATTTT.

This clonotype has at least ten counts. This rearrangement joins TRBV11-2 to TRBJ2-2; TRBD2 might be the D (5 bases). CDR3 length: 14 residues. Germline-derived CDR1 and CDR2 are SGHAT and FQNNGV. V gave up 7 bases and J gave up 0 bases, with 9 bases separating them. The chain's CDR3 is CASTRETNTGELFF. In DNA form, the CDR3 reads TGTGCCAGCACCCGGGAAACGAACACCGGGGAGCTGTTTTTT.

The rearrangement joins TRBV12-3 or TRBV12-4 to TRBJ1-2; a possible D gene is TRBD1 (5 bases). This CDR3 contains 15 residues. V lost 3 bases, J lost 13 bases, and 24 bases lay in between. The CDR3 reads CASSFEGGTASPFTF. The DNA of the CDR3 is TGTGCCAGCAGTTTCGAGGGCGGGACCGCCTCTCCTTTCACCTTC.

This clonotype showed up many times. The chain's CDR3 is CASSTAGGRYNEQFF. The CDR3 coding sequence is TGTGCCAGCAGCACGGCGGGGGGCCGCTACAATGAGCAGTTCTTC. The chain combines TRBV13 with TRBJ2-1, with TRBD2 matching 8 bases. The V segment lost 5 bases and the J segment 3 bases; nucleotides outside the gene matches: 6. The CDR3 totals 15 residues. CDR1 PRHDT and CDR2 FYEKMQ come from the germline V gene (reference sequence).

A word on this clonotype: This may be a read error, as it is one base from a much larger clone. CDR3 nucleotide sequence: TGTGCCAGCAGCGTATCCGGCTACTCAGGGGACCTCTCTGGCTACACCTTC. As protein: CASSVSGYSGDLSGYTF. The chain couples TRBV11-2 to TRBJ1-2; a possible D gene is TRBD1 (6 bases). Germline V gene data show CDR1 as SGHAT and CDR2 as FQNNGV. Trimming pared 5 bases from V and 7 bases from J, leaving 26 bases between. The CDR3 loop spans 17 amino acids.

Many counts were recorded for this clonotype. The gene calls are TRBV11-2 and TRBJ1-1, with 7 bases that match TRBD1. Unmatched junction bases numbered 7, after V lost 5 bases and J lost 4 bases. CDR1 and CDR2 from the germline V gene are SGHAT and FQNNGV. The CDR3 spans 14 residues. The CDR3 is CASSRTGVGTEAFF. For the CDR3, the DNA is TGTGCCAGCAGCCGTACAGGGGTGGGCACTGAAGCTTTCTTT.

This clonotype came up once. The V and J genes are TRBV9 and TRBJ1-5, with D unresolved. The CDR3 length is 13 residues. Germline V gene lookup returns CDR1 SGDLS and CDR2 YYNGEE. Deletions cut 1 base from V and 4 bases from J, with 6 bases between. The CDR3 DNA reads TGTGCCAGCAGCGTAAAGCCGAATCAGCCCCAGCATTTT. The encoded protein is CASSVKPNQPQHF.

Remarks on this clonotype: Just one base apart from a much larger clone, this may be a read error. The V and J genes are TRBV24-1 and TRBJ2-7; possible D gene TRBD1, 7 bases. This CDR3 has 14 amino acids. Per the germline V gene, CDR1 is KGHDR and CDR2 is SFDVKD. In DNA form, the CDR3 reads TGTGCCACCAGTGGGCGGGACAGCTCCCACGAGCAGTACTTC. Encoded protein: CATSGRDSSHEQYF.

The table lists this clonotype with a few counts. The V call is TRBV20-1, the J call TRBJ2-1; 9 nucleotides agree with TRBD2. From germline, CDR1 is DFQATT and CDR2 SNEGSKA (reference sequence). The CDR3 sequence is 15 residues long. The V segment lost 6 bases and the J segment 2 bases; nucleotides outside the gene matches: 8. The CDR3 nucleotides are TGCAGTGCCATGAGGGCGGGAGGGCCCTACAATGAGCAGTTCTTC. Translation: CSAMRAGGPYNEQFF.

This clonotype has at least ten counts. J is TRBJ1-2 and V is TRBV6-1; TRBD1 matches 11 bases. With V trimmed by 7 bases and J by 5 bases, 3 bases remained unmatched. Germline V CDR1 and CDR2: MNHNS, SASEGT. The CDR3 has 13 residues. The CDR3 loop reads CASTGQGGYGYTF. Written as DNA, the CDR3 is TGTGCCAGCACGGGACAGGGGGGATATGGCTACACCTTC.

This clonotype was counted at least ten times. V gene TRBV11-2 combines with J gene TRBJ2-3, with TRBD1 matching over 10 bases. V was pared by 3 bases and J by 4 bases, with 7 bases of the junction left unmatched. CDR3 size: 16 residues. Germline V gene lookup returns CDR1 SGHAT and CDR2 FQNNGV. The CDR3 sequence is CASSFTTGGVPDTQYF. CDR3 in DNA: TGTGCCAGCAGCTTTACGACAGGGGGCGTGCCAGATACGCAGTATTTT.

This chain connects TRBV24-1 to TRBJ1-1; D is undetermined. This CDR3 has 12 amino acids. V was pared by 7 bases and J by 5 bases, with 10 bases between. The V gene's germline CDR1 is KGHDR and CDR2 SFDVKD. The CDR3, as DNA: TGTGCCACCAGAGGCCCTTTAACTGAAGCTTTCTTT. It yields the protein CATRGPLTEAFF.

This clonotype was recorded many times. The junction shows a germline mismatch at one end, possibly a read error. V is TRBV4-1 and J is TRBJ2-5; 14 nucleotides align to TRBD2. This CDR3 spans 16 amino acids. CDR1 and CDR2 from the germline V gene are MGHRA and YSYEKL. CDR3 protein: CASSPRLAGGQETQYF. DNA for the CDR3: TGTGCCAGCAGCCCCCGACTAGCGGGGGGGCAAGAGACCCAGTACTTC.

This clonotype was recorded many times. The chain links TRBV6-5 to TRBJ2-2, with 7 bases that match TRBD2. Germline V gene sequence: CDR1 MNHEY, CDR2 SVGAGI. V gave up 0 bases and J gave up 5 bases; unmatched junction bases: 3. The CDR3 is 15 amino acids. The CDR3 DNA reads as TGTGCCAGCAGTTACTCGACCGGGGGGACCGGGGAGCTGTTTTTT. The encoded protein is CASSYSTGGTGELFF.